These 25 T cell receptor beta chains came from one sample sequenced in a study of technical replicates of blood from a handful of donors (dated by TCRdb to the late 2010s). The library relied on the immunoSEQ multiplex PCR assay. The source is immuneACCESS, and TCRdb retained only in-frame sequences with V and J called. Part of the clones is not carried over; for the studies checked, unresolved V genes explain less than half of this, and the remainder is unexplained. This sample is represented by 50,000 to 65,000 clones; 90% to 95% of them were singletons. Approximately 4.5% of the sample belongs to the ten largest clones. Sequencing was carried out using PBMCs. The receptor source for this set is a human donor in good health. Some clones in this sample may be carry-over from other donors' samples.

The chain joins TRBV9 to TRBJ2-1; D possibly corresponds to TRBD2 (6 bases). The CDR3 extends over 15 amino acids. V dropped 0 bases and J dropped 7 bases, with 14 bases sitting between them. The germline V gene has CDR1 SGDLS and CDR2 YYNGEE. The CDR3 loop reads CASSVGGIFLNEQFF. As DNA, the CDR3 is TGTGCCAGCAGCGTAGGCGGGATCTTCCTTAATGAGCAGTTCTTC.

The rearrangement joins TRBV14 to TRBJ2-3; 8 bases are shared with TRBD2. Germline V gene lookup returns CDR1 SGHDN and CDR2 FVKESK. With 4 bases clipped from V and 1 base from J, the junction kept 4 bases outside the gene matches. The CDR3 runs to 15 residues. The CDR3 spells CASSRVLAGTDTQYF. The CDR3 DNA follows: TGTGCCAGCAGCCGAGTACTAGCGGGCACAGATACGCAGTATTTT. Filled out from reference TRBV14 and TRBJ2-3, the complete variable domain reads EAGVTQFPSHSVIEKGQTVTLRCDPISGHDNLYWYRRVMGKEIKFLLHFVKESKQDESGMPNNRFLAERTGGTYSTLKVQPAELEDSGVYFCASSRVLAGTDTQYFGPGTRLTVL.

The V call is TRBV10-3, the J call TRBJ1-2; TRBD1 matches at 7 bases. V lost 6 bases to trimming and J lost 2 bases; unmatched junction nucleotides: 3. Looked up from germline, CDR1 is ENHRY and CDR2 is SYGVKD. This CDR3 comprises 13 residues. The CDR3 DNA follows: TGTGCCATCAGCCCACAGGGGAACTATGGCTACACCTTC. Translation: CAISPQGNYGYTF.

The CDR3 DNA reads TGTGCCAGCAGTGTAACAGAATCCCTAGCCAAAAACATTCAGTACTTC. It translates to CASSVTESLAKNIQYF. The chain carries TRBV2 and TRBJ2-4; D is undetermined. The V gene lost 4 bases and the J gene lost 0 bases, with 13 bases spanning the gap. This CDR3 is 16 amino acids long. The V gene's germline CDR1 is SNHLY and CDR2 FYNNEI.

The V and J genes are TRBV2 and TRBJ1-2; D call uncertain. The V end lost 6 bases, the J end lost 5 bases, and 19 bases lay between the germline ends. The CDR3 runs to 15 residues. Germline V gene lookup returns CDR1 SNHLY and CDR2 FYNNEI. The CDR3 DNA reads TGTGCCAGCAGAAACATCTGGGCCAAATTATATGGCTACACCTTC. Translation: CASRNIWAKLYGYTF.

This chain uses TRBV7-2 with TRBJ2-5; 7 bases are a match to TRBD2. V gave up 4 bases and J gave up 0 bases; unmatched junction bases: 8. This CDR3 is built from 16 residues. CDR1 and CDR2 (germline): SGHTA, FQGNSA. The CDR3 loop is CASSSAGTTYQETQYF. The CDR3 DNA is TGTGCCAGCAGCTCCGCCGGGACTACCTACCAAGAGACCCAGTACTTC. The full variable domain, rest sourced from reference TRBV7-2 and TRBJ2-5, is GAGVSQSPSNKVTEKGKDVELRCDPISGHTALYWYRQSLGQGLEFLIYFQGNSAPDKSGLPSDRFSAERTGGSVSTLTIQRTQQEDSAVYLCASSSAGTTYQETQYFGPGTRLLVL.

This chain links TRBV7-3 with TRBJ2-7; D call uncertain. The CDR3 has 11 residues. V lost 4 bases to trimming and J lost 6 bases, with 7 bases between them. Germline CDR1 SGHTA, CDR2 FQGTGA. CDR3: CASSSRSEQYF. CDR3 DNA: TGTGCCAGCAGCTCAAGGAGCGAGCAGTACTTC. Together with reference TRBV7-3 and TRBJ2-7, the CDR3 gives the full variable domain: GAGVSQTPSNKVTEKGKYVELRCDPISGHTALYWYRQSLGQGPEFLIYFQGTGAADDSGLPNDRFFAVRPEGSVSTLKIQRTERGDSAVYLCASSSRSEQYFGPGTRLTVT.

This chain links TRBV23-1 with TRBJ2-4; D not resolved. TRBV23-1 is treated as an ORF (open reading frame) with a function not yet certain. The CDR3 has 15 amino acids. V lost 4 bases and J 13 bases, leaving 23 bases between the germline ends. The CDR3 bases are TGCGCCAGCAGTCGGTTGGTAGCCATGACGACCCCGCAGTACTTC. Amino acids: CASSRLVAMTTPQYF.

The chain joins TRBV9 to TRBJ1-4; a possible D gene is TRBD1 (6 bases). Germline CDR1 is SGDLS and CDR2 is YYNGEE. V lost 0 bases, J lost 6 bases, and 6 bases lay in between. This CDR3 has 13 residues. The chain's CDR3 is CASSVAGDEKLFF. For the CDR3, the DNA is TGTGCCAGCAGCGTAGCAGGGGATGAAAAACTGTTTTTT.

This sequence joins TRBV30 and TRBJ2-7; a weak D match, TRBD2 (5 bases). Trimming pared 2 bases from V and 7 bases from J, leaving 9 bases between. This CDR3 has 11 residues. CDR1 is GTSNPN and CDR2 is SVGIG in the germline V gene (reference sequence). Here the CDR3 DNA reads TGTGCCTGGAGTCTGAGGGAGGAGCAGTACTTC. This codes for CAWSLREEQYF.

As for this clone: An end of the junction differs from the germline gene, which may be a read error. The rearrangement uses TRBV11-2 and TRBJ2-7, with D uncertain. Germline V CDR1 and CDR2: SGHAT, FQNNGV. CDR3 length: 12 amino acids. CDR3 sequence reads: CASSLDARTPVF. CDR3 DNA sequence: TGTGCCAGCAGCTTAGACGCCAGAACCCCCGTCTTC. Full variable domain (outside the CDR3, taken from reference TRBV11-2 and TRBJ2-7): EAGVAQSPRYKIIEKRQSVAFWCNPISGHATLYWYQQILGQGPKLLIQFQNNGVVDDSQLPKDRFSAERLKGVDSTLKIQPAKLEDSAVYLCASSLDARTPVFGPGTRLTVT.

This sequence joins TRBV5-4 and TRBJ1-1; D may be TRBD1 (5 bases). The CDR3 loop spans 12 amino acids. The V gene's germline CDR1 is SGHNT and CDR2 YYREEE (reference sequence). The ends were cut back, 4 bases at V and 6 bases at J, with 10 bases in the middle. The CDR3 loop reads CASSRGLSEAFF. The CDR3 nucleotides are TGTGCCAGCAGCCGGGGGTTATCTGAAGCTTTCTTT. Full variable domain (outside the CDR3, taken from reference TRBV5-4 and TRBJ1-1): ETGVTQSPTHLIKTRGQQVTLRCSSQSGHNTVSWYQQALGQGPQFIFQYYREEENGRGNFPPRFSGLQFPNYSSELNVNALELDDSALYLCASSRGLSEAFFGQGTRLTVV.

The rearrangement uses TRBV9 and TRBJ2-3; a possible D gene is TRBD1 (5 bases). This CDR3 is 13 amino acids long. V was cut by 4 bases and J by 13 bases, with 19 bases left in between. The germline gives CDR1 SGDLS, CDR2 YYNGEE. This chain's CDR3 is CASSSLGAGYEYF. DNA for the CDR3: TGTGCCAGCAGCTCCTTAGGGGCTGGCTATGAGTATTTT.

This chain uses TRBV18 with TRBJ2-1, with TRBD1 identical over 10 bases. Germline values: CDR1 KGHSH, CDR2 LQKENI. V lost 3 bases and J lost 1; bases outside the gene matches: 3. The CDR3 contains 16 residues. DNA for the CDR3: TGTGCCAGCTCACCGCCGGGACAGGGGTCCTACAATGAGCAGTTCTTC. Protein product: CASSPPGQGSYNEQFF.

The gene calls are TRBV29-1 and TRBJ1-1; D may be TRBD1 (6 bases). CDR3 length equals 15 residues. V gave up 3 bases and J gave up 5 bases, with 19 bases separating them. Germline V gene sequence: CDR1 SQVTM, CDR2 ANQGSEA. CDR3 sequence (DNA): TGCAGCGTTGACATGGGGGCCCAAACGCGGACTGAAGCTTTCTTT. This encodes CSVDMGAQTRTEAFF.

V is TRBV5-8 and J is TRBJ2-2; 14 positions agree with TRBD2. Trimming removed 3 bases from V and 5 bases from J; junction bases left unmatched: 3. Germline V gene sequence: CDR1 SGHTS, CDR2 YDEGEE. This CDR3 region has 16 residues. CDR3 nucleotide sequence: TGTGCCAGCAGCTCCGGGACTAGCGGGAGAACCGGGGAGCTGTTTTTT. Amino acids: CASSSGTSGRTGELFF.

The gene calls are TRBV6-5 and TRBJ1-1, with D perhaps TRBD1 (6 bases). This CDR3 is built from 16 residues. CDR1 is MNHEY and CDR2 is SVGAGI in the germline V gene. Trimming took 1 base from V and 1 from J, leaving 13 bases between them. In nucleotides, the CDR3 is TGTGCCAGCAGTTACTGGCCAGGGGTTGAGAACACTGAAGCTTTCTTT. This gives the protein CASSYWPGVENTEAFF.

The J gene is TRBJ1-3, the V gene TRBV19; D unclear. The CDR3 totals 11 residues. The V gene's germline CDR1 is LNHDA and CDR2 SQIVND (reference sequence). V was clipped by 5 bases and J by 4 bases, with 3 bases between them. CDR3 nucleotides: TGTGCCAGTAGTCTCGGAAACACCATATATTTT. This translates into CASSLGNTIYF.

With respect to this clone: Other DNA sequences of this sample code for an identical CDR3. The chain has TRBV7-2 and TRBJ1-4, with D perhaps TRBD1 (5 bases). The length of the CDR3 is 13 residues. V lost 3 bases and J lost 8, with 10 bases in between. In germline, CDR1 is SGHTA, CDR2 FQGNSA. The CDR3 here is CASSFTGGEKLFF. The CDR3 coding sequence is TGTGCCAGCAGCTTTACCGGGGGAGAAAAACTGTTTTTT.

This rearrangement joins TRBV18 to TRBJ1-1; D gene unclear. Trimming left V 2 bases short and J 4 bases short, with 17 bases between. In germline, CDR1 is KGHSH, CDR2 LQKENI. The CDR3 is 16 amino acids. The CDR3: CASSPFKAGEGTEAFF. For the CDR3, the DNA is TGTGCCAGCTCACCATTCAAGGCAGGAGAGGGCACTGAAGCTTTCTTT.

CDR3 sequence: CASSLIGQGTEAFF. The CDR3 nucleotides are TGTGCCAGCAGCTTAATAGGACAGGGCACTGAAGCTTTCTTT. This chain links TRBV5-5 with TRBJ1-1; 8 bases are shared with TRBD1. Germline V gene sequence: CDR1 SGHKS, CDR2 YYEKEE (reference sequence). The J segment lost 4 bases and the V segment lost 2 bases, leaving 4 bases of the junction unmatched. The CDR3 runs to 14 residues. The complete variable domain, with remaining parts taken from reference TRBV5-5 and TRBJ1-1, reads DAGVTQSPTHLIKTRGQQVTLRCSPISGHKSVSWYQQVLGQGPQFIFQYYEKEERGRGNFPDRFSARQFPNYSSELNVNALLLGDSALYLCASSLIGQGTEAFFGQGTRLTVV.

The genes are TRBV9 and TRBJ2-3; 7 nucleotides align to TRBD2. The CDR3 has 16 residues. V shed 3 bases, J shed 3 bases, and the junction held 10 bases outside the gene matches. Germline V gives CDR1 SGDLS, CDR2 YYNGEE. CDR3 in DNA: TGTGCCAGCAGCGGTGGAGTCGGAGCGGGAACAGATACGCAGTATTTT. It specifies CASSGGVGAGTDTQYF.

The chain uses TRBV5-1 and TRBJ2-7; D unresolved. The CDR3 runs to 13 residues. Germline V gene sequence: CDR1 SGHRS, CDR2 YFSETQ. V was cut by 5 bases and J by 4 bases, with 13 bases left in between. CDR3 sequence (DNA): TGCGCCAGCAGATCGGGTTCGGTTTACGAGCAGTACTTC. Translating it yields CASRSGSVYEQYF.

The genes are TRBV4-3 and TRBJ2-3, with 7 bases identical to TRBD2. The CDR3 contains 17 residues. Germline assignment: CDR1 LGHNA and CDR2 YSLEER. J gave up 4 bases and V 0 bases, and 10 bases lay outside the gene matches. The CDR3 coding sequence is TGCGCCAGCAGCCAAGATCAAGGCGGGAGCGGGGCAGATACGCAGTATTTT. Amino acid sequence: CASSQDQGGSGADTQYF.

This sequence joins TRBV5-1 and TRBJ2-7; TRBD1 is a possible D gene (6 bases). Trimming cost V 0 bases and J 0 bases, with 7 bases left between them. Germline V gene lookup returns CDR1 SGHRS and CDR2 YFSETQ. This CDR3 is 14 amino acids long. The CDR3 reads CASSLEDSSYEQYF. The CDR3 DNA sequence: TGCGCCAGCAGCTTGGAGGACAGCTCCTACGAGCAGTACTTC.